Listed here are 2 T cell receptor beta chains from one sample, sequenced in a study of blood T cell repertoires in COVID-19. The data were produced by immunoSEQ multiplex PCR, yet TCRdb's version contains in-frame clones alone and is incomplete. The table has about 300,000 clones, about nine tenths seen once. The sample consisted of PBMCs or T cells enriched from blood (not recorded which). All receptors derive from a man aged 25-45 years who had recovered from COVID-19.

The CDR3 sequence is CASSFGGLGSTDTQYF. The CDR3 DNA sequence: TGTGCCAGCAGCTTTGGGGGACTAGGGAGCACAGATACGCAGTATTTT. The chain links TRBV11-2 to TRBJ2-3, with 8 bases aligning to TRBD2. The CDR3 totals 16 residues. With 3 bases clipped from V and 0 bases from J, the junction kept 5 bases outside the gene matches. Germline V lookup: CDR1 SGHAT, CDR2 FQNNGV.

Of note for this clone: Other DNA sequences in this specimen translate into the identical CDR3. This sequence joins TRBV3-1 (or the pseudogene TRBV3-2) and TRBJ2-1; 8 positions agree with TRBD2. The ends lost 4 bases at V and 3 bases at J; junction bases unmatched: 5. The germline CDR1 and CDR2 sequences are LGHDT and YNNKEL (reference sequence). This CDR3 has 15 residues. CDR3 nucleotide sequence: TGTGCCAGCAGCCGGCCCAGCGGGGGCTACAATGAGCAGTTCTTC. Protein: CASSRPSGGYNEQFF.